This T cell receptor beta chain was observed in a study of regulatory T cells in long-lasting Graves disease. Study-level findings and limits: Patients with persistent disease showed a bias toward TRBV28, TRBJ1-2 and TRBJ2-5.

The time point is: persistent/refractory GD, antithyroid drugs over 5 years with positive TRAb. Construction of the TCR library relied on RNA isolated from PBMCs. As a group, patients came from one endocrinology department in Xi'an, China. The germline V and J ends were trimmed by 1 base and 0 bases, with 7 bases remaining between them. CDR3 length: 14 residues. Per germline, CDR1 DFQATT and CDR2 SNEGSKA (reference sequence). iRepertoire HTBI primers and Arm-PCR of CDR3 regions built TCR beta libraries. In the authors' workflow: Overall, samples carried approximately 60 TRBV and around 15 TRBJ segments. MiXCR was run by TCRdb on the multiplex PCR reads, yielding one entry per CDR3 protein. The V and J calls here are based on TCRdb, not the publication. Of around 500,000 distinct CDR3 sequences listed, around 20% were seen once; the top ten hold 6.5% to 8%. This clonotype was counted at least ten times. Antigen unknown.

The sequence was collected from a female donor with Graves disease. The sample in question was peripheral blood mononuclear cells (PBMCs), obtained when the disease was refractory, from a patient treated with antithyroid drugs. This sequence joins TRBV20-1 and TRBJ2-4, with D unresolved. For the CDR3, the DNA is TGCAGTGCTAGAGTGGGTCTAGCCAAAAACATTCAGTACTTC. This gives the protein CSARVGLAKNIQYF.